The 25 T cell receptor beta chains listed next were all sequenced from one sample in a study of early T cells in non-severe SARS-CoV-2 infection. TCRdb analysed the 5' RACE reads with MiXCR anew, one entry per CDR3 protein. The sample lists some 35,000 distinct CDR3 sequences, less than 5% occurring once. Sequencing was done on a sample of whole blood. The source is an adult who was a healthcare worker with PCR-confirmed SARS-CoV-2 infection or an uninfected control (not recorded which).

This clonotype occurred a few times. The rearrangement joins TRBV24-1 to TRBJ2-1, with 9 nucleotides matching TRBD2. The V and J ends lost 9 bases and 3 bases, in that order; junction bases with no gene match: 8. The CDR3 has 15 residues. The germline V gene encodes CDR1 KGHDR and CDR2 SFDVKD. CDR3 region: CATGDSGRGYNEQFF. The CDR3 coding sequence is TGTGCCACCGGGGATAGCGGGAGAGGCTACAATGAGCAGTTCTTC.

This clonotype was counted only a few times. The chain couples TRBV20-1 to TRBJ2-6, with no clear D. The CDR3 has 14 amino acids. Trimming shortened V by 5 bases and J by 4 bases, and 12 bases separated the two germline ends. CDR1 DFQATT and CDR2 SNEGSKA come from the germline V gene (reference sequence). CDR3 sequence reads: CSAQTATGANVLTF. The CDR3 DNA reads as TGCAGTGCTCAGACTGCTACGGGGGCCAACGTCCTGACTTTC.

This clonotype has a count of ten or more. This sequence joins TRBV20-1 and TRBJ2-3; D remains ambiguous. CDR3 length: 14 residues. The germline V gene encodes CDR1 DFQATT and CDR2 SNEGSKA (reference sequence). Trimming took 5 bases from V and 5 from J, leaving 17 bases between them. CDR3 in amino acids: CSAGPRSTGDTQYF. CDR3 in DNA: TGCAGTGCTGGCCCGCGATCGACCGGAGATACGCAGTATTTT.

The chain's CDR3 is CATSDRLAGGPNTQYF. CDR3 DNA sequence: TGTGCCACCAGTGATCGACTAGCGGGAGGGCCAAATACGCAGTATTTT. The chain joins TRBV24-1 to TRBJ2-3; TRBD2 matches 14 bases. The V and J ends lost 3 bases and 7 bases, in that order; junction bases with no gene match: 5. From germline, CDR1 is KGHDR and CDR2 SFDVKD. The CDR3 runs to 16 residues.

In this sample, this clonotype turned up many times. This chain joins TRBV4-2 and TRBJ2-3; no firm D call. The V end lost 0 bases, the J end lost 2 bases, and 12 bases lay between the germline ends. Germline assignment: CDR1 LGHNA and CDR2 YNFKEQ. The CDR3 loop spans 16 amino acids. The CDR3 nucleotides read TGTGCCAGCAGCCAAGATCGGATCGAAGTCACAGATACGCAGTATTTT. Its protein product is CASSQDRIEVTDTQYF.

This clonotype occurred many times. V gene TRBV28 combines with J gene TRBJ2-5, with TRBD1 matching over 7 bases. The CDR3 is 15 amino acids. V was clipped by 5 bases and J by 7 bases; unmatched bases: 13. The germline V gene has CDR1 MDHEN and CDR2 SYDVKM. DNA of the CDR3: TGTGCCAGCAGTCCGGGGACAGCGAGGCTGGGGACCCAGTACTTC. Its protein is CASSPGTARLGTQYF. Filled out from reference TRBV28 and TRBJ2-5, the complete variable domain reads DVKVTQSSRYLVKRTGEKVFLECVQDMDHENMFWYRQDPGLGLRLIYFSYDVKMKEKGDIPEGYSVSREKKERFSLILESASTNQTSMYLCASSPGTARLGTQYFGPGTRLLVL.

This clonotype occurred many times. V and J are TRBV7-9 and TRBJ1-5; D is ambiguous. The V and J ends lost 3 bases and 4 bases respectively, with 10 bases between them. CDR1 and CDR2 (germline): SEHNR, FQNEAQ (reference sequence). The CDR3 spans 14 residues. DNA for the CDR3: TGTGCCAGCAGCTTCGAAGGCCGAAATCAGCCCCAGCATTTT. Amino acid sequence: CASSFEGRNQPQHF.

Ten or more counts support this clonotype. V usage is TRBV7-9 and J usage is TRBJ1-6, with a weak D call TRBD1 (6 bases). The germline V and J ends were trimmed by 11 bases and 8 bases, with 16 bases remaining between them. CDR3 length: 13 amino acids. Germline assignment: CDR1 SEHNR and CDR2 FQNEAQ (reference sequence). The CDR3 loop reads CAGTQGLDSPLHF. The CDR3 DNA reads as TGTGCCGGAACGCAGGGGTTAGATTCACCCCTCCACTTT. The variable domain in full, with the rest retrieved from reference TRBV7-9 and TRBJ1-6, is DTGVSQNPRHKITKRGQNVTFRCDPISEHNRLYWYRQTLGQGPEFLTYFQNEAQLEKSRLLSDRFSAERPKGSFSTLEIQRTEQGDSAMYLCAGTQGLDSPLHFGNGTRLTVT.

This clonotype appeared many times. In DNA form, the CDR3 reads TGTGCCAGCAGCGCCCCTAGCGGATCGCACTCCTACAATGAGCAGTTCTTC. Encoded protein: CASSAPSGSHSYNEQFF. The chain employs TRBV7-3 and TRBJ2-1, with 7 bases that match TRBD2. Germline CDR1 and CDR2: SGHTA and FQGTGA. The V gene end was trimmed by 5 bases and the J gene end by 0 bases; junction bases not matched to a gene: 10. The CDR3 runs to 17 residues. Full variable domain (missing parts from reference TRBV7-3 and TRBJ2-1): GAGVSQTPSNKVTEKGKYVELRCDPISGHTALYWYRQSLGQGPEFLIYFQGTGAADDSGLPNDRFFAVRPEGSVSTLKIQRTERGDSAVYLCASSAPSGSHSYNEQFFGPGTRLTVL.

This clonotype was counted ten times or more. This chain connects TRBV21-1 to TRBJ2-7; the tabulated D call, TRBD2, remains unverified against the DNA. TRBV21-1 is tagged as a pseudogene. The CDR3 runs 14 residues. In nucleotides, the CDR3 is TGTGCCAGCATCAAGACTAGCGGGAGGCGCGGACAGTACTTC. Translating gives CASIKTSGRRGQYF.

This clonotype was counted between two and nine times. Possible read error: a much larger clone is one base away. In DNA form, the CDR3 reads TGTGCCATCAGACTGGGACAGGAGAACACTGAAGCTTTCTTT. It translates to CAIRLGQENTEAFF. This chain connects TRBV10-3 to TRBJ1-1, with 8 nucleotides matching TRBD1. Trimming at V came to 6 bases and at J to 1 base, leaving 4 bases not matched to a gene. This CDR3 has 14 residues. CDR1 is ENHRY and CDR2 is SYGVKD in the germline V gene.

There are many counts of this clonotype. J is TRBJ2-3 and V is TRBV9, with 7 positions matching TRBD2. Losses at the gene ends were 4 bases for V and 2 bases for J; bases not matched to a gene: 13. Per germline, CDR1 SGDLS and CDR2 YYNGEE. The CDR3 length is 17 residues. CDR3 amino acids: CASSPRAGPTSTDTQYF. The CDR3 nucleotides are TGTGCCAGCAGCCCAAGAGCGGGGCCGACCTCCACAGATACGCAGTATTTT.

This clonotype showed up many times. The J gene is TRBJ1-1, the V gene TRBV7-8, with D possibly TRBD1 on 5 matching bases. Germline CDR1 is SGHVS and CDR2 is FQNEAQ. This CDR3 comprises 17 residues. Trimming cost V 1 base and J 2 bases, with 17 bases left between them. The CDR3 loop is CASSLEFRGVGNTEAFF. The CDR3 DNA sequence: TGTGCCAGCAGCTTAGAGTTTCGGGGGGTAGGAAACACTGAAGCTTTCTTT.

The sample holds a few counts of this clonotype. The chain uses TRBV18 and TRBJ2-7, with 7 positions matching TRBD2. V gave up 0 bases and J gave up 7 bases; unmatched junction bases: 0. The CDR3 has 12 residues. Germline CDR1 KGHSH, CDR2 LQKENI. CDR3 region: CASSPPAGEQYV. The CDR3 nucleotides read TGTGCCAGCTCACCACCAGCGGGAGAGCAGTACGTC.

In its sample, this clonotype was seen many times. The CDR3, as DNA: TGTGCCTGGAACCGGCTAGCGTGGTACAATGAGCAGTTCTTC. It specifies CAWNRLAWYNEQFF. The chain recombines TRBV30 with TRBJ2-1; tentatively, D is TRBD2 (6 bases). Trimming shortened V by 4 bases and J by 4 bases, and 14 bases separated the two germline ends. In germline, CDR1 is GTSNPN, CDR2 SVGIG (reference sequence). The length of the CDR3 is 14 residues.

This clonotype showed up many times. This chain joins TRBV20-1 and TRBJ1-4; unclear D gene. CDR3 length: 10 residues. Germline lookup yields CDR1 DFQATT and CDR2 SNEGSKA (reference sequence). Trimming cost V 2 bases and J 8 bases, with 3 bases left between them. The CDR3 spells CSARFEKLFF. CDR3 nucleotide sequence: TGCAGTGCTAGATTCGAAAAACTGTTTTTT.

The chain is built from TRBV20-1 and TRBJ2-1; D may match TRBD1 or TRBD2 (5 bases each). CDR1 is DFQATT and CDR2 is SNEGSKA in the germline V gene (reference sequence). The CDR3 consists of 16 residues. V shed 5 bases and J shed 0 bases, with 17 bases lying between them. CDR3 protein: CSASDMGRSSYNEQFF. The CDR3 DNA reads as TGCAGTGCTTCCGACATGGGACGGAGCTCCTACAATGAGCAGTTCTTC.

Note on this clonotype: This clone may be a read error of a much larger clone one base away. This CDR3 is missing its conserved last phenylalanine or tryptophan, likely due to a read error. This chain connects TRBV6-2 or TRBV6-3 to TRBJ2-1, with 12 bases matching TRBD2. Germline assignment: CDR1 MNHEY and CDR2 SVGEGT. V lost 5 bases, J lost 2 bases, and 1 base stayed unmatched. CDR3 length: 15 amino acids. The DNA for the CDR3 is TGTGCCAGCAGTCGGACTAGCGGGACCTACAATGAGCAGTTCCTC. This encodes CASSRTSGTYNEQFL.

This clonotype was seen at least ten times. This chain joins TRBV4-2 and TRBJ2-2; 7 nucleotides line up with TRBD1. Trimming removed 4 bases from V and 7 bases from J; junction bases left unmatched: 3. The CDR3 length is 13 residues. Germline CDR1 and CDR2: LGHNA and YNFKEQ. DNA for the CDR3: TGTGCCAGCAGCCCACAGGGGATCGGGGAGCTGTTTTTT. Translated: CASSPQGIGELFF.

The sample holds many counts of this clonotype. The CDR3 nucleotides read TGTGCCAGCAGCTTGGGCAGGGTCACTGAAGCTTTCTTT. As protein: CASSLGRVTEAFF. The chain uses TRBV7-9 and TRBJ1-1; D possibly corresponds to TRBD1 (5 bases). Germline lookup yields CDR1 SEHNR and CDR2 FQNEAQ (reference sequence). The V end was cut by 3 bases, the J end by 4 bases, with 9 bases between. The CDR3 extends over 13 amino acids.

The table lists this clonotype with many counts. The chain recombines TRBV18 with TRBJ2-3; tentative D call: TRBD2 (6 bases). The V gene lost 3 bases and the J gene lost 2 bases, with 18 bases spanning the gap. CDR1 KGHSH and CDR2 LQKENI come from the germline V gene. CDR3 length equals 17 residues. The CDR3 DNA follows: TGTGCCAGCTCACCCTCGTACCAGGAGGGTATCACAGATACGCAGTATTTT. It specifies CASSPSYQEGITDTQYF.

Details on this clonotype: A much more abundant neighbour one base away suggests this may be a read error. The chain employs TRBV6-5 and TRBJ2-3, with D uncertain. Germline V lookup: CDR1 MNHEY, CDR2 SVGAGI. This CDR3 is 19 amino acids long. With 6 bases removed from V and 0 bases from J, the gap between germline ends came to 25 bases. CDR3 nucleotide sequence: TGTGCCAGCAGCCACCAACGGCTCGTCCCGGGTACTAGCACAGATACGCAGTATTTT. Protein: CASSHQRLVPGTSTDTQYF.

This clonotype was seen ten or more times. The CDR3 reads CASSQGSAGNTEAFF. The CDR3 DNA sequence: TGTGCCAGCAGCCAAGGGAGCGCAGGAAACACTGAAGCTTTCTTT. This chain connects TRBV4-2 to TRBJ1-1; D remains ambiguous. Germline lookup yields CDR1 LGHNA and CDR2 YNFKEQ. V was pared by 1 base and J by 2 bases, with 11 bases between. This CDR3 has 15 residues.

This clonotype was counted at least ten times. V and J are TRBV29-1 and TRBJ1-2; no definite D call. This CDR3 comprises 15 residues. Trimming left V 0 bases short and J 3 bases short, with 14 bases between. Per germline, CDR1 SQVTM and CDR2 ANQGSEA. Here the CDR3 reads CSVEDSLTPYYGYTF. CDR3 in DNA: TGCAGCGTTGAAGACAGCCTGACTCCCTACTATGGCTACACCTTC. Drawing the rest from reference TRBV29-1 and TRBJ1-2, the complete variable domain is SAVISQKPSRDICQRGTSLTIQCQVDSQVTMMFWYRQQPGQSLTLIATANQGSEATYESGFVIDKFPISRPNLTFSTLTVSNMSPEDSSIYLCSVEDSLTPYYGYTFGSGTRLTVV.

This clonotype was observed many times. J is TRBJ2-5 and V is TRBV20-1; D is possibly TRBD2 (6 bases). Germline CDR1 reads DFQATT; CDR2 reads SNEGSKA (reference sequence). The CDR3 spans 14 residues. Trimming left V 0 bases short and J 2 bases short, with 10 bases between. The CDR3 region has the DNA TGCAGTGCTAGAGAGGGAGGAGGGCAAGAGACCCAGTACTTC. It translates to CSAREGGGQETQYF.